Listed here are 19 T cell receptor beta chains from one sample, sequenced in a study of blood T cell repertoires in COVID-19. Only in-frame clones appear in the TCRdb table, and some are missing; sequencing was by immunoSEQ multiplex PCR. The data contain 250,000 or so clones, around 87% of them seen just once; the ten biggest clones take up approximately 1.6%. Sample: PBMCs or T cells enriched from blood (not recorded which). The origin of the receptors is a woman in her forties or fifties who had recovered from COVID-19.

The chain recombines TRBV28 with TRBJ1-5; no definite D call. CDR1 is MDHEN and CDR2 is SYDVKM in the germline V gene. The CDR3 runs to 14 residues. Trimming stripped 0 bases from V and 2 bases from J, with 5 bases between. In DNA form, the CDR3 reads TGTGCCAGCAGTTTATGGGCAGGCAATCAGCCCCAGCATTTT. This translates into CASSLWAGNQPQHF.

The CDR3: CASSPRIGSREEGEQYF. In DNA form, the CDR3 reads TGTGCCAGCAGCCCCCGTATTGGGTCGCGGGAGGAGGGCGAGCAGTACTTC. The chain uses TRBV7-9 and TRBJ2-7, with 8 nucleotides matching TRBD2. Germline CDR1 is SEHNR and CDR2 is FQNEAQ (reference sequence). V lost 5 bases and J lost 6; bases outside the gene matches: 18. The CDR3 sequence is 17 residues long.

V usage is TRBV12-3 or TRBV12-4 and J usage is TRBJ2-2; 7 bases line up with TRBD2. Germline trimming cut 2 bases from V and 9 bases from J; bases unmatched to any gene: 3. The length of the CDR3 is 13 residues. CDR3: CASSLSGERELFF. The CDR3 region has the DNA TGTGCCAGCAGTTTAAGCGGGGAAAGGGAGCTGTTTTTT.

The chain uses TRBV3-1 (or the pseudogene TRBV3-2) and TRBJ1-2; D remains ambiguous. V dropped 2 bases and J dropped 2 bases, with 9 bases sitting between them. Germline V gives CDR1 LGHDT, CDR2 YNNKEL (reference sequence). This CDR3 has 14 amino acids. The DNA for the CDR3 is TGTGCCAGCAGCCAAAGCGGAGGAAACTATGGCTACACCTTC. This sequence encodes CASSQSGGNYGYTF.

The genes are TRBV30 and TRBJ1-2, with a weak D call TRBD1 (5 bases). The CDR3 spans 16 residues. Per the germline V gene, CDR1 is GTSNPN and CDR2 is SVGIG (reference sequence). V gave up 1 base and J gave up 5 bases, with 20 bases separating them. This chain's CDR3 is CAWSDPPVAGSYGYTF. The DNA of the CDR3 is TGTGCCTGGAGTGACCCACCTGTGGCAGGGTCGTATGGCTACACCTTC.

The V and J genes are TRBV4-1 and TRBJ2-7; the D gene is possibly TRBD2 (5 bases). The V gene lost 5 bases and the J gene lost 5 bases, with 16 bases spanning the gap. Per the germline V gene, CDR1 is MGHRA and CDR2 is YSYEKL. The CDR3 extends over 14 amino acids. CDR3 region: CASSRASSDHEQYF. The CDR3 DNA sequence: TGCGCCAGCAGCAGGGCTAGCAGCGACCACGAGCAGTACTTC.

The chain joins TRBV7-2 to TRBJ2-3; the D gene is possibly TRBD2 (6 bases). CDR1 is SGHTA and CDR2 is FQGNSA in the germline V gene. V was pared by 1 base and J by 3 bases, with 11 bases between. CDR3 size: 15 residues. The CDR3: CASSLVGSDTDTQYF. Written as DNA, the CDR3 is TGTGCCAGCAGCTTAGTCGGGAGTGATACAGATACGCAGTATTTT.

The chain carries TRBV6-5 and TRBJ2-7; TRBD1 matches 8 bases. This CDR3 is 14 amino acids long. V gave up 8 bases and J gave up 4 bases; unmatched junction bases: 10. Per the germline V gene, CDR1 is MNHEY and CDR2 is SVGAGI. The CDR3 nucleotides are TGTGCCAGCCGCTCACAGGGGGGAGGTTACGAGCAGTACTTC. This gives the protein CASRSQGGGYEQYF.

This chain connects TRBV18 to TRBJ1-4, with 7 bases aligning to TRBD1. The CDR3 length is 16 residues. Germline CDR1 reads KGHSH; CDR2 reads LQKENI. V lost 1 base and J lost 5; bases outside the gene matches: 7. CDR3 protein: CASSPRESGQNEKLFF. The CDR3 DNA is TGTGCCAGCTCACCACGGGAATCGGGACAGAATGAAAAACTGTTTTTT.

J is TRBJ1-1 and V is TRBV18; D uncertain. CDR1 and CDR2 from the germline V gene are KGHSH and LQKENI. This CDR3 is built from 12 residues. V was cut by 1 base and J by 7 bases, with 7 bases left in between. The CDR3 coding sequence is TGTGCCAGCTCACCACTCACTGTTGAAGCTTTCTTT. Translating gives CASSPLTVEAFF.

The rearrangement links TRBV4-2 to TRBJ2-5; 12 positions agree with TRBD2. The CDR3 extends over 16 amino acids. In germline, CDR1 is LGHNA, CDR2 YNFKEQ. V shed 3 bases, J shed 3 bases, and the junction held 5 bases outside the gene matches. This chain's CDR3 is CASSQPRLAGEETQYF. CDR3 nucleotides: TGTGCCAGCAGCCAGCCTAGACTAGCGGGGGAAGAGACCCAGTACTTC.

The chain carries TRBV2 and TRBJ2-4, with D maybe TRBD2 (6 bases). The CDR3 spans 15 residues. Germline CDR1 and CDR2: SNHLY and FYNNEI. Trimming left V 6 bases short and J 7 bases short, with 19 bases between. CDR3 loop: CASRKTVADGNIQYF. The DNA of the CDR3 is TGTGCCAGCAGAAAAACGGTAGCGGACGGCAACATTCAGTACTTC.

The gene calls are TRBV7-3 and TRBJ1-1, with a weak D call TRBD1 (5 bases). V was shortened by 0 bases and J by 0 bases, with 8 bases between the two germline ends. This CDR3 is built from 15 residues. Looked up from germline, CDR1 is SGHTA and CDR2 is FQGTGA. The CDR3 is CASSLTGGMNTEAFF. DNA for the CDR3: TGTGCCAGCAGCTTAACGGGGGGAATGAACACTGAAGCTTTCTTT.

The chain joins TRBV3-1 (or the pseudogene TRBV3-2) to TRBJ2-7; 9 bases are shared with TRBD2. This CDR3 has 14 residues. Looked up from germline, CDR1 is LGHDT and CDR2 is YNNKEL (reference sequence). Trimming at V came to 2 bases and at J to 7 bases, leaving 6 bases not matched to a gene. In DNA, the CDR3 is TGTGCCAGCAGCCAACTAGCGGGACTTAAAGAGCAGTACTTC. Its protein is CASSQLAGLKEQYF.

The chain has TRBV6-1 and TRBJ2-3; TRBD1 agrees at 7 bases. Trimming removed 3 bases from V and 4 bases from J; junction bases left unmatched: 10. Germline V gene data show CDR1 as MNHNS and CDR2 as SASEGT. The length of the CDR3 is 16 residues. The DNA for the CDR3 is TGTGCCAGCAGTGACAAGACCGGGACAGCTTCAGATACGCAGTATTTT. Its protein product is CASSDKTGTASDTQYF.

The J gene is TRBJ2-2, the V gene TRBV6-6, with TRBD1 matching over 9 bases. Per germline, CDR1 MNHNY and CDR2 SVGAGI (reference sequence). Trimming removed 6 bases from V and 2 bases from J; junction bases left unmatched: 7. The CDR3 spans 16 residues. CDR3 sequence (DNA): TGTGCCAGCAGCTATCCGGGACAGGGTAACACCGGGGAGCTGTTTTTT. Translated: CASSYPGQGNTGELFF.

The chain joins TRBV9 to TRBJ1-5, with 7 bases fitting TRBD1. The germline V gene encodes CDR1 SGDLS and CDR2 YYNGEE. After removal of 0 bases from V and 6 bases from J, the junction contained 3 bases not matched to a gene. The CDR3 consists of 14 residues. CDR3 sequence: CASSVGQGSQPQHF. The CDR3 DNA sequence: TGTGCCAGCAGCGTAGGACAGGGTAGTCAGCCCCAGCATTTT. The complete variable domain, with remaining parts taken from reference TRBV9 and TRBJ1-5, reads DSGVTQTPKHLITATGQRVTLRCSPRSGDLSVYWYQQSLDQGLQFLIQYYNGEERAKGNILERFSAQQFPDLHSELNLSSLELGDSALYFCASSVGQGSQPQHFGDGTRLSIL.

This chain connects TRBV28 to TRBJ1-6; no clear D. The CDR3 covers 15 residues. V was shortened by 7 bases and J by 7 bases, with 17 bases between the two germline ends. Germline V gives CDR1 MDHEN, CDR2 SYDVKM. The CDR3 region has the DNA TGTGCCAGCACCTCCCCGCCGAGTTGGAATTCACCCCTCCACTTT. Its protein product is CASTSPPSWNSPLHF.

This clone was picked up a small number of times. This chain uses TRBV11-2 with TRBJ1-2, with 8 nucleotides matching TRBD1. From germline, CDR1 is SGHAT and CDR2 FQNNGV. This CDR3 spans 16 amino acids. The junction had 11 bases not matched to a gene; V was cut back by 2 bases and J by 6 bases. CDR3 DNA sequence: TGTGCCAGCAGCTTACAGAACAAGACAGGGGATGATGGCTACACCTTC. This sequence encodes CASSLQNKTGDDGYTF. Using reference TRBV11-2 and TRBJ1-2 for the parts outside the CDR3, the full variable domain is EAGVAQSPRYKIIEKRQSVAFWCNPISGHATLYWYQQILGQGPKLLIQFQNNGVVDDSQLPKDRFSAERLKGVDSTLKIQPAKLEDSAVYLCASSLQNKTGDDGYTFGSGTRLTVV.